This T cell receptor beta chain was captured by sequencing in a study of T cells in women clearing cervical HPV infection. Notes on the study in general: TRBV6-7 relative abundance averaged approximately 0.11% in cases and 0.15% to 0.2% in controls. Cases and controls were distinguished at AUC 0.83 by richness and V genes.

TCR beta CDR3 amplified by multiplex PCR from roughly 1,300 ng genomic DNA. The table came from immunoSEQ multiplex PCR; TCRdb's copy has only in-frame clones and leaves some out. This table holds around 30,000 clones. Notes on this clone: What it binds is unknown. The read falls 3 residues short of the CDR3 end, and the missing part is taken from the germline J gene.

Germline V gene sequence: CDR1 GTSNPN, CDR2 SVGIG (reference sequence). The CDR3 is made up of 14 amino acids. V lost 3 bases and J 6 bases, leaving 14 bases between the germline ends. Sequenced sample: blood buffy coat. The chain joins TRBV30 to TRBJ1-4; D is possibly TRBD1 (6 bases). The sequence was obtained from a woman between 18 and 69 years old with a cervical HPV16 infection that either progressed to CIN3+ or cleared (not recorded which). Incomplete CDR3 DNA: TGTGCCTGGAGACGGGACATAGGATATGAAAAA. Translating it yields CAWRRDIGYEK. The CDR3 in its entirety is CAWRRDIGYEKLFF.